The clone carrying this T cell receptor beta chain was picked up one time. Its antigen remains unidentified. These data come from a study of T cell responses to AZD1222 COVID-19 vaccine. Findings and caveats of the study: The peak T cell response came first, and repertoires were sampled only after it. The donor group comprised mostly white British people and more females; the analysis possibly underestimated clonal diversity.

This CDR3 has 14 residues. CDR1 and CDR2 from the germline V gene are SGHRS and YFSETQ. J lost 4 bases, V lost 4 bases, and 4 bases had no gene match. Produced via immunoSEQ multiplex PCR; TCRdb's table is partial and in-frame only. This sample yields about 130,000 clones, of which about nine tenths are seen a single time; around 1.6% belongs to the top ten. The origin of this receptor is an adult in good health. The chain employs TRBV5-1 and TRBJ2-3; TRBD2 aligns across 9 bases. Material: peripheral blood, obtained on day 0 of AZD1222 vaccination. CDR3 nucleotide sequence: TGCGCCAGCAGCCTAGGGACTAGCTCAGATACGCAGTATTTT. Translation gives CASSLGTSSDTQYF.